This TCR beta chain emerged from a study of T cell repertoires in cytomegalovirus infection. Looked up from germline, CDR1 is SGHTA and CDR2 is FQGNSA. J gave up 9 bases and V 5 bases, and 11 bases lay outside the gene matches. CDR3 length: 16 residues. TCRdb ran MiXCR on the reads and lists one entry per CDR3 protein. Among about 200,000 distinct CDR3 sequences listed, roughly 9% were seen once. Ten or more counts support this clonotype. This TCR was sampled from a human donor in good health (CMV status not recorded). Some clones in this sample may be carry-over from other donors' samples. The chain links TRBV7-2 to TRBJ2-1, with 12 bases aligning to TRBD2. Source material: PBMCs. In DNA form, the CDR3 reads TGTGCCAGCAGCGATCTAGCGGGAGGGCCATCGGGTGAGCAGTTCTTC. It yields the protein CASSDLAGGPSGEQFF.